This T cell receptor (beta chain) was found in a study of blood T cell repertoires in COVID-19. V was shortened by 4 bases and J by 4 bases, with 14 bases between the two germline ends. Per the germline V gene, CDR1 is SGHRS and CDR2 is YFSETQ. The CDR3 sequence is 14 residues long. Measured with immunoSEQ multiplex PCR; TCRdb has only the in-frame clones, and not every one. The table lists some 200,000 clones, 88% of them singletons, with 6% in the top ten. The source is a man aged 35 to 55 with active or convalescent COVID-19. The rearrangement links TRBV5-1 to TRBJ2-5; D may be TRBD2 (6 bases). Sequencing was performed on peripheral blood. This chain's CDR3 is CASSRLEGRETQYF. The CDR3, as DNA: TGCGCCAGCAGCCGGCTGGAGGGGAGAGAGACCCAGTACTTC.